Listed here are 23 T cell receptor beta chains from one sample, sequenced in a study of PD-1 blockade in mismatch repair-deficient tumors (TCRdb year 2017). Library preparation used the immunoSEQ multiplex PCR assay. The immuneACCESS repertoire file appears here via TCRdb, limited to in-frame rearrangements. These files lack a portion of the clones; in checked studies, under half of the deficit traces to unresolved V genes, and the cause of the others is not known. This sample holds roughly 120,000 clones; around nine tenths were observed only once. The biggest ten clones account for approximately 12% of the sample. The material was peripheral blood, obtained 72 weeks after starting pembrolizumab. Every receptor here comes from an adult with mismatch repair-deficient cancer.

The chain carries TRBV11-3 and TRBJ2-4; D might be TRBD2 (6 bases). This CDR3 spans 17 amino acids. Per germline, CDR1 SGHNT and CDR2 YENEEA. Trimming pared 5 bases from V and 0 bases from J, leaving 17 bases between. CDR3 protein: CASSPPGSGLAKNIQYF. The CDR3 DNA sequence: TGTGCCAGCAGCCCACCCGGTAGCGGACTAGCCAAAAACATTCAGTACTTC.

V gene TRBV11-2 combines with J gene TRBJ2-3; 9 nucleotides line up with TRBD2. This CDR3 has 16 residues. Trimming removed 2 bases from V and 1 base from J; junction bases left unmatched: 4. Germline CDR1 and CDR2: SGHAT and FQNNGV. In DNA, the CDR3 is TGTGCCAGCAGCTTAATCGAGCGGGAGGGCACAGATACGCAGTATTTT. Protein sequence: CASSLIEREGTDTQYF.

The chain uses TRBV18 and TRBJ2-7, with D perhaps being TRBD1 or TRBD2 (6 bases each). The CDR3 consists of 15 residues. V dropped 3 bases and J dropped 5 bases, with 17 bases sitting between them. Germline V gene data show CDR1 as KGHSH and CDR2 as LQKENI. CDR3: CASSPVGGGSDEQYF. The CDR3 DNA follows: TGTGCCAGCTCACCGGTTGGAGGGGGAAGTGACGAGCAGTACTTC.

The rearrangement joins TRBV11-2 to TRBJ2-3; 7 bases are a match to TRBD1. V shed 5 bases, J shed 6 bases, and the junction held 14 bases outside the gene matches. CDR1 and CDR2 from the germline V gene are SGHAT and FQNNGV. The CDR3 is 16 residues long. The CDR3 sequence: CASSPPTGMRRDTQYF. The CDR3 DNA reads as TGTGCCAGCAGCCCGCCGACAGGGATGAGAAGGGATACGCAGTATTTT.

The DNA of the CDR3 is TGTGCCAGCAGTTCACAGGGGTTCGGTGGCTACACCTTC. Translating gives CASSSQGFGGYTF. V and J are TRBV6-6 and TRBJ1-2, with 7 bases fitting TRBD1. Per germline, CDR1 MNHNY and CDR2 SVGAGI (reference sequence). The CDR3 spans 13 residues. V lost 4 bases to trimming and J lost 7 bases; unmatched junction nucleotides: 6.

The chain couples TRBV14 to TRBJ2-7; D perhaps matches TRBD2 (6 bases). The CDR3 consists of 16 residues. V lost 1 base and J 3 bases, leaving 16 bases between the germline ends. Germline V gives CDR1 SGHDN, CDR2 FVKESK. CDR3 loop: CASSQGPEGTRYEQYF. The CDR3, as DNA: TGTGCCAGCAGCCAAGGCCCGGAGGGGACCCGCTACGAGCAGTACTTC.

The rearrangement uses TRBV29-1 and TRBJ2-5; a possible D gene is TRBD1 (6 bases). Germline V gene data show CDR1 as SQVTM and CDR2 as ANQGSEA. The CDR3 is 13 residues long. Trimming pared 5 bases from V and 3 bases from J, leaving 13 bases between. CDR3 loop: CSVRTERKETQYF. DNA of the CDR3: TGCAGCGTTCGGACAGAAAGAAAAGAGACCCAGTACTTC.

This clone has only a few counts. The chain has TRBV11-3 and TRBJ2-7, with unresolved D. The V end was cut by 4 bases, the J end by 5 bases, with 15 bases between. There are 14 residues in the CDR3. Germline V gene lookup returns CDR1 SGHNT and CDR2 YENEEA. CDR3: CASSSWGISDEQYF. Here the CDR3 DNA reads TGTGCCAGCAGCTCCTGGGGTATATCGGACGAGCAGTACTTC. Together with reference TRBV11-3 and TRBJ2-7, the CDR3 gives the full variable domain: EAGVVQSPRYKIIEKKQPVAFWCNPISGHNTLYWYLQNLGQGPELLIRYENEEAVDDSQLPKDRFSAERLKGVDSTLKIQPAELGDSAVYLCASSSWGISDEQYFGPGTRLTVT.

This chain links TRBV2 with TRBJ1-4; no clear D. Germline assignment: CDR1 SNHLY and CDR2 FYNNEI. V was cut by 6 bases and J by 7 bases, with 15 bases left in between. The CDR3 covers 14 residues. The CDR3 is CASRAAREGEKLFF. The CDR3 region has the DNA TGTGCCAGCAGAGCCGCCCGGGAGGGTGAAAAACTGTTTTTT.

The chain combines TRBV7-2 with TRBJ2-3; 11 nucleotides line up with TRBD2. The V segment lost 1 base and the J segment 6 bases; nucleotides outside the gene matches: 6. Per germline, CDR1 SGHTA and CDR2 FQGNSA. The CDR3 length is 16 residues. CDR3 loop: CASSLVASGRLDTQYF. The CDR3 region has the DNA TGTGCCAGCAGCTTAGTCGCTAGCGGGAGGCTCGATACGCAGTATTTT.

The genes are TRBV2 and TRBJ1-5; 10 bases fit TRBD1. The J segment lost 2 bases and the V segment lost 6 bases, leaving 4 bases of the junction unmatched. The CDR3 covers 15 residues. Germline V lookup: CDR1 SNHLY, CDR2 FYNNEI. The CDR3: CASSSGTGGNQPQHF. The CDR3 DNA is TGTGCCAGCAGCTCCGGGACAGGGGGCAATCAGCCCCAGCATTTT.

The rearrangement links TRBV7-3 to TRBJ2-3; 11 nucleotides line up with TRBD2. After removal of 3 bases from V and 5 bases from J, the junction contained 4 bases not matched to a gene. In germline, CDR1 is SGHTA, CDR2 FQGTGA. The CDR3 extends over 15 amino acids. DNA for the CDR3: TGTGCCAGCAGCTTGACTAGCGGGGTAGTAGATACGCAGTATTTT. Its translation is CASSLTSGVVDTQYF.

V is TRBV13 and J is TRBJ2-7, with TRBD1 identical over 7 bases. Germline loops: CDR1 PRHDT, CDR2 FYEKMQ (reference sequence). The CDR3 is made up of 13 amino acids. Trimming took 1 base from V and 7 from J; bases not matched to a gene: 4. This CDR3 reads CASSLAGGGEQYF. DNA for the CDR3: TGTGCCAGCAGCTTAGCAGGGGGTGGGGAGCAGTACTTC.

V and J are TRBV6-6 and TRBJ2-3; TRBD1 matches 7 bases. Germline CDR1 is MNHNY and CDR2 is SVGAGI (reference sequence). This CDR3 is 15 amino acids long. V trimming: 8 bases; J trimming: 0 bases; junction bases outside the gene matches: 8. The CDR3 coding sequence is TGTGCCAGCCTGGCTGGGGGACAGAGCACAGATACGCAGTATTTT. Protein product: CASLAGGQSTDTQYF.

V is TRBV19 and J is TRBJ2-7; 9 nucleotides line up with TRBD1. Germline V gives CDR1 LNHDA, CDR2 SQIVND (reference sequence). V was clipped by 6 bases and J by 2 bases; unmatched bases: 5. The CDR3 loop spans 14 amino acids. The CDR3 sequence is CASSPGTGTYEQYF. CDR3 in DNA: TGTGCCAGTAGCCCCGGGACAGGGACCTACGAGCAGTACTTC.

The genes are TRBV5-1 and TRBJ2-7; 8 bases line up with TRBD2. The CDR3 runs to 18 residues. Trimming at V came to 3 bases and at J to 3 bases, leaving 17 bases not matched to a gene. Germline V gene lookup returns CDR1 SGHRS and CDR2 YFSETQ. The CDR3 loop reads CASSSNSPSGSGIYEQYF. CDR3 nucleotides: TGCGCCAGCAGCTCGAACAGTCCGTCAGGTAGCGGGATCTACGAGCAGTACTTC.

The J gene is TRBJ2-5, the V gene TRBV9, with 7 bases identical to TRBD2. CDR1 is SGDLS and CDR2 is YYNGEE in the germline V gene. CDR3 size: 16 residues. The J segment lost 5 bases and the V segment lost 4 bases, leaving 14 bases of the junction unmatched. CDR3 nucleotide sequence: TGTGCCAGCAGCCCTACGTGGGCGGGAGCTCGGGAGACCCAGTACTTC. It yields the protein CASSPTWAGARETQYF.

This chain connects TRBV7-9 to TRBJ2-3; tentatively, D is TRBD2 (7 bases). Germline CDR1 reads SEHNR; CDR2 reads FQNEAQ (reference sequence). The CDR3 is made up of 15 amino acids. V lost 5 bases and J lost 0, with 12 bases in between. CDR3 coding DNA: TGTGCCAGCAGCGCGGGGGCCTTTAGCACAGATACGCAGTATTTT. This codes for CASSAGAFSTDTQYF.

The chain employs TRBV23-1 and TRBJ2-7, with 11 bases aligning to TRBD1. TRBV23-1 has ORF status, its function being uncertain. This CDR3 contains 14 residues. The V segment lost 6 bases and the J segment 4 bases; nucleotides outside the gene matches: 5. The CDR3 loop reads CASRSGQGAYEQYF. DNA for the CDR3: TGCGCCAGCAGATCAGGACAGGGGGCTTACGAGCAGTACTTC.

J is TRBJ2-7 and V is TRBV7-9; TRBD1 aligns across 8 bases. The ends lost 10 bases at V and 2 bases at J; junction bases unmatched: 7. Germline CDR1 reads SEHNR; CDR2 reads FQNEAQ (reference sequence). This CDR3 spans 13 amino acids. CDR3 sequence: CATTGQATYEQYF. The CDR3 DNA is TGTGCCACCACGGGACAGGCCACCTACGAGCAGTACTTC.

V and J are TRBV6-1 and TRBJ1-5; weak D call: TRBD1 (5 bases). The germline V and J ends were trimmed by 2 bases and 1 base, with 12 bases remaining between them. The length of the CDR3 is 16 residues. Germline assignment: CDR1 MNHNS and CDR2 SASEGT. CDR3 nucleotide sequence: TGTGCCAGCAGTGAACTTCGAGACAGCAGCAATCAGCCCCAGCATTTT. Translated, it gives CASSELRDSSNQPQHF.

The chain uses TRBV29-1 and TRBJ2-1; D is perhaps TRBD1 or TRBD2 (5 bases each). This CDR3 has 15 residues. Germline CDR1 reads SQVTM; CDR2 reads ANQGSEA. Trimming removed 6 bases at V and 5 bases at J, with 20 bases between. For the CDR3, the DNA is TGCAGCGTGGACCGGGGCAGGTCGCCCCACAATGAGCAGTTCTTC. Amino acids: CSVDRGRSPHNEQFF.

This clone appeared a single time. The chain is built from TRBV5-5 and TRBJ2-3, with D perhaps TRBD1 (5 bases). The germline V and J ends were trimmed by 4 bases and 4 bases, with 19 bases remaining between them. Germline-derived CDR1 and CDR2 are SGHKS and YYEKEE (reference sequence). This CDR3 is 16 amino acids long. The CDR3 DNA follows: TGTGCCAGCAGCCCCCAGGGATCCCAGGCGGCAGATACGCAGTATTTT. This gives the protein CASSPQGSQAADTQYF.